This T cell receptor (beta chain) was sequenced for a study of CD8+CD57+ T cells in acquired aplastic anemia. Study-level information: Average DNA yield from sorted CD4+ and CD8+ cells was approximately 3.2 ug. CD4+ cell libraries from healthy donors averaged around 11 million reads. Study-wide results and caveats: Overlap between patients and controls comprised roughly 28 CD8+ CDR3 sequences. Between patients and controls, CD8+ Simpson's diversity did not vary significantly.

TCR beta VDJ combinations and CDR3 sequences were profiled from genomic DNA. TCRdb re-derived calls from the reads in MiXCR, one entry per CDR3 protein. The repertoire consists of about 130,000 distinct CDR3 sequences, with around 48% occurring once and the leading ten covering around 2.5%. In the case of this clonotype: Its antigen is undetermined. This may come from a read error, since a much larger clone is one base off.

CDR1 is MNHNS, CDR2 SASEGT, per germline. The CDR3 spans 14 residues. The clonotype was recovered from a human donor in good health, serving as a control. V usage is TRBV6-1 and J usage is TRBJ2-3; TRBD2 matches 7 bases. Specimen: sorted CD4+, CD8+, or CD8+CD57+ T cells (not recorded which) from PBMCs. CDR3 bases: TGTGCCAGCAGCCCACTAGCGAGCACAGATGCGCAGTATTTT. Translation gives CASSPLASTDAQYF.